The 32 T cell receptor beta chains listed next were all sequenced from one sample in a study of cytomegalovirus exposure and HLA in healthy donors. The PCR employed 60 Vbeta primers together with 13 Jbeta primers. Produced via immunoSEQ multiplex PCR; TCRdb's table is partial and in-frame only. The table has some 40,000 clones, around 74% seen once. Sequencing input: PBMCs. The receptors stem from a young man in good health and CMV-seronegative.

This chain connects TRBV9 to TRBJ1-3, with D hard to call. Trimming cost V 0 bases and J 0 bases, with 10 bases left between them. This CDR3 contains 16 residues. Germline V gives CDR1 SGDLS, CDR2 YYNGEE. DNA for the CDR3: TGTGCCAGCAGCGTAGCTACTCGTGCCTCTGGAAACACCATATATTTT. As protein: CASSVATRASGNTIYF.

The chain employs TRBV5-1 and TRBJ2-2; 9 nucleotides match TRBD2. V lost 4 bases to trimming and J lost 4 bases; unmatched junction nucleotides: 5. The length of the CDR3 is 15 residues. Germline V gives CDR1 SGHRS, CDR2 YFSETQ. This chain's CDR3 is CASSPGLAGTGELFF. DNA of the CDR3: TGCGCCAGCAGCCCGGGACTAGCAGGCACCGGGGAGCTGTTTTTT. Complete variable domain (other parts from reference TRBV5-1 and TRBJ2-2): KAGVTQTPRYLIKTRGQQVTLSCSPISGHRSVSWYQQTPGQGLQFLFEYFSETQRNKGNFPGRFSGRQFSNSRSEMNVSTLELGDSALYLCASSPGLAGTGELFFGEGSRLTVL.

The rearrangement uses TRBV11-2 and TRBJ2-7; 8 positions match TRBD1. The CDR3 sequence is 17 residues long. V trimming: 5 bases; J trimming: 0 bases; junction bases outside the gene matches: 12. CDR1 is SGHAT, CDR2 FQNNGV, per germline. The chain's CDR3 is CASSRPIRDRSSYEQYF. DNA for the CDR3: TGTGCCAGCAGCCGGCCTATCCGGGACAGGAGCTCCTACGAGCAGTACTTC.

J is TRBJ2-1 and V is TRBV5-1; 8 bases are shared with TRBD1. Germline trimming cut 2 bases from V and 1 base from J; bases unmatched to any gene: 11. CDR3 size: 18 residues. Per germline, CDR1 SGHRS and CDR2 YFSETQ. This chain's CDR3 is CASSFKGPGQVSYNEQFF. CDR3 coding DNA: TGCGCCAGCAGCTTTAAAGGACCGGGACAGGTATCCTACAATGAGCAGTTCTTC.

This chain links TRBV4-2 with TRBJ2-6; weak D call: TRBD1 (6 bases). The CDR3 is made up of 16 amino acids. V shed 4 bases and J shed 0 bases, with 10 bases lying between them. Germline CDR1 and CDR2: LGHNA and YNFKEQ. The CDR3 DNA sequence: TGTGCCAGCAGCCGGGACACCGGCTCTGGGGCCAACGTCCTGACTTTC. Protein sequence: CASSRDTGSGANVLTF.

The chain links TRBV9 to TRBJ2-2, with 10 bases fitting TRBD2. The junction had 7 bases not matched to a gene; V was cut back by 1 base and J by 7 bases. This CDR3 spans 16 amino acids. The germline V gene encodes CDR1 SGDLS and CDR2 YYNGEE. DNA for the CDR3: TGTGCCAGCAGCGTACCAGCGGGGGGGCCGGGCGGGGAGCTGTTTTTT. Its protein is CASSVPAGGPGGELFF.

V is TRBV27 and J is TRBJ2-7, with 7 bases aligning to TRBD1. CDR3 length: 15 residues. Trimming removed 6 bases from V and 2 bases from J; junction bases left unmatched: 10. Germline CDR1 reads MNHEY; CDR2 reads SMNVEV (reference sequence). The CDR3 here is CASRPTGTVAYEQYF. In DNA, the CDR3 is TGTGCCAGCAGACCAACCGGGACAGTAGCCTACGAGCAGTACTTC.

J is TRBJ2-7 and V is TRBV28; TRBD2 agrees at 9 bases. CDR1 is MDHEN and CDR2 is SYDVKM in the germline V gene. This CDR3 has 15 amino acids. The trim removed 2 bases at V and 7 bases at J, leaving 9 bases unmatched. CDR3 in DNA: TGTGCCAGCAGTTTACGGGGGACTAGCACGAGGGAGCAGTACTTC. This encodes CASSLRGTSTREQYF.

The rearrangement uses TRBV6-6 and TRBJ1-4; unclear D gene. V lost 0 bases and J lost 7, with 12 bases in between. Germline V gives CDR1 MNHNY, CDR2 SVGAGI (reference sequence). This CDR3 is 15 amino acids long. The CDR3 loop reads CASSYSAGYGEKLFF. CDR3 nucleotides: TGTGCCAGCAGTTACTCGGCAGGCTATGGTGAAAAACTGTTTTTT.

The chain is built from TRBV9 and TRBJ1-1; 8 positions agree with TRBD1. CDR1 is SGDLS, CDR2 YYNGEE, per germline. The CDR3 has 16 amino acids. V was clipped by 2 bases and J by 1 base; unmatched bases: 7. The CDR3 region is CASSVAFGTGNTEAFF. CDR3 bases: TGTGCCAGCAGCGTGGCATTCGGGACAGGGAACACTGAAGCTTTCTTT.

The chain carries TRBV5-4 and TRBJ2-7; D is ambiguous. V lost 1 base to trimming and J lost 0 bases, with 11 bases between them. Germline-derived CDR1 and CDR2 are SGHNT and YYREEE (reference sequence). The CDR3 runs 15 residues. The CDR3 sequence: CASSLNGLSSYEQYF. DNA of the CDR3: TGTGCCAGCAGCTTGAACGGTCTTAGCTCCTACGAGCAGTACTTC.

The count of this clone is one. The chain uses TRBV9 and TRBJ1-1; D unclear. Germline V lookup: CDR1 SGDLS, CDR2 YYNGEE. The CDR3 contains 16 residues. Trimming took off 3 bases at V and 2 bases at J, with 17 bases between the two ends. The DNA for the CDR3 is TGTGCCAGCAGCGCGGTAGGAGCCAACCTAAACACTGAAGCTTTCTTT. Its translation is CASSAVGANLNTEAFF.

The chain combines TRBV19 with TRBJ1-5; possibly TRBD1 for D (5 bases). The CDR3 is 14 residues long. Trimming left V 5 bases short and J 0 bases short, with 8 bases between. Germline CDR1 and CDR2: LNHDA and SQIVND (reference sequence). The CDR3 coding sequence is TGTGCCAGTAGTGGGGGGGGTAGCAATCAGCCCCAGCATTTT. Its protein is CASSGGGSNQPQHF.

The J gene is TRBJ1-2, the V gene TRBV27; a weak D match, TRBD1 (5 bases). The CDR3 runs to 13 residues. The V gene's germline CDR1 is MNHEY and CDR2 SMNVEV (reference sequence). V was shortened by 2 bases and J by 4 bases, with 8 bases between the two germline ends. The CDR3 protein is CASSLGGTYGYTF. Written as DNA, the CDR3 is TGTGCCAGCAGTTTAGGGGGGACCTATGGCTACACCTTC.

The sample holds one count of this clone. For the CDR3, the DNA is TGTGCCAGCAGTTCGACAGGGGGGAATGAGCAGTTCTTC. Its protein product is CASSSTGGNEQFF. V is TRBV7-9 and J is TRBJ2-1; 9 nucleotides line up with TRBD1. Trimming removed 6 bases from V and 7 bases from J; junction bases left unmatched: 4. CDR1 SEHNR and CDR2 FQNEAQ come from the germline V gene (reference sequence). CDR3 length equals 13 residues.

This clone was counted a few times. The chain has TRBV6-1 and TRBJ2-7, with TRBD2 identical over 14 bases. The CDR3 totals 15 residues. Per germline, CDR1 MNHNS and CDR2 SASEGT. The V segment lost 5 bases and the J segment 7 bases; nucleotides outside the gene matches: 7. The DNA of the CDR3 is TGTGCCAGCAGTACAGGGACTAGCGGGAGAGGTGAGCAGTACTTC. The encoded protein is CASSTGTSGRGEQYF.

The rearrangement joins TRBV6-5 to TRBJ1-5, with TRBD1 identical over 7 bases. The CDR3 loop spans 14 amino acids. The V segment lost 4 bases and the J segment 2 bases; nucleotides outside the gene matches: 2. Per the germline V gene, CDR1 is MNHEY and CDR2 is SVGAGI. CDR3 nucleotides: TGTGCCAGCAGTTCCAGGGGGGGCAATCAGCCCCAGCATTTT. Amino acid sequence: CASSSRGGNQPQHF.

The chain employs TRBV21-1 and TRBJ1-5; the listed D gene, TRBD1, was not tested against the DNA. TRBV21-1 is an annotated pseudogene. The length of the CDR3 is 17 residues. CDR3 sequence: CASSTPPPRDGNQPQHF. The CDR3 coding sequence is TGTGCCAGCAGCACCCCTCCCCCCAGGGATGGCAATCAGCCCCAGCATTTT.

The chain is built from TRBV5-1 and TRBJ2-3, with TRBD2 identical over 7 bases. From germline, CDR1 is SGHRS and CDR2 YFSETQ. This CDR3 is built from 16 residues. V was pared by 2 bases and J by 0 bases, with 6 bases of the junction left unmatched. The CDR3 nucleotides read TGCGCCAGCAGCTTACCGGGAGGATCTAGCACAGATACGCAGTATTTT. Its protein product is CASSLPGGSSTDTQYF.

J is TRBJ2-7 and V is TRBV25-1, with TRBD2 matching over 7 bases. The trim removed 7 bases at V and 0 bases at J, leaving 18 bases unmatched. CDR3 size: 18 residues. Per germline, CDR1 MGHDK and CDR2 SYGVNS. The DNA of the CDR3 is TGTGCCAGCACTAAGGGGCCTAGCGGCAGTCCCAACTCCTACGAGCAGTACTTC. Translation: CASTKGPSGSPNSYEQYF.

The chain combines TRBV14 with TRBJ2-7, with TRBD1 identical over 11 bases. Germline CDR1 SGHDN, CDR2 FVKESK. V was pared by 1 base and J by 5 bases, with 1 base of the junction left unmatched. The CDR3 has 14 amino acids. As DNA, the CDR3 is TGTGCCAGCAGCCAAGGGGGACAGGGGGACGAGCAGTACTTC. It encodes CASSQGGQGDEQYF. Based on the CDR3 plus reference TRBV14 and TRBJ2-7, the full variable domain is EAGVTQFPSHSVIEKGQTVTLRCDPISGHDNLYWYRRVMGKEIKFLLHFVKESKQDESGMPNNRFLAERTGGTYSTLKVQPAELEDSGVYFCASSQGGQGDEQYFGPGTRLTVT.

This clone has more than one count but fewer than ten. The chain uses TRBV29-1 and TRBJ2-1; unclear D gene. The CDR3 runs 12 residues. Germline V gene sequence: CDR1 SQVTM, CDR2 ANQGSEA. V was cut by 3 bases and J by 7 bases, with 10 bases left in between. The CDR3 nucleotides are TGCAGCGTTGACGGTACCCTTAATGAGCAGTTCTTC. It codes for CSVDGTLNEQFF.

The V gene is TRBV11-1, the J gene TRBJ1-1; perhaps TRBD1 as D (5 bases). Germline V CDR1 and CDR2: SGHAT, FQDESV (reference sequence). V gave up 7 bases and J gave up 4 bases, with 13 bases separating them. This CDR3 has 13 amino acids. The chain's CDR3 is CASNLGEATEAFF. DNA of the CDR3: TGTGCCAGCAATTTGGGGGAGGCCACTGAAGCTTTCTTT.

The V gene is TRBV6-6, the J gene TRBJ1-1, with D tentatively TRBD1 (6 bases). Germline CDR1 is MNHNY and CDR2 is SVGAGI (reference sequence). V lost 7 bases and J lost 2, with 17 bases in between. CDR3 length: 15 amino acids. Here the CDR3 reads CASILQGGENTEAFF. As DNA, the CDR3 is TGTGCCAGCATCCTACAGGGCGGAGAAAACACTGAAGCTTTCTTT.

J is TRBJ1-2 and V is TRBV14, with TRBD1 as a possible D gene (5 bases). The V gene's germline CDR1 is SGHDN and CDR2 FVKESK. The CDR3 extends over 12 amino acids. V lost 3 bases and J 8 bases, leaving 10 bases between the germline ends. The CDR3 here is CASSQTVGGYTF. The CDR3 DNA follows: TGTGCCAGCAGCCAGACAGTGGGAGGCTACACCTTC.

The chain employs TRBV19 and TRBJ2-2; 7 bases fit TRBD1. Germline V CDR1 and CDR2: LNHDA, SQIVND (reference sequence). The CDR3 runs 15 residues. V lost 9 bases to trimming and J lost 2 bases; unmatched junction nucleotides: 9. The DNA of the CDR3 is TGTGCCAGACCCCCCGGGACAGTTAACACCGGGGAGCTGTTTTTT. It translates to CARPPGTVNTGELFF.

This chain links TRBV5-1 with TRBJ2-5; D perhaps matches TRBD1 (6 bases). CDR1 is SGHRS, CDR2 YFSETQ, per germline. V lost 0 bases to trimming and J lost 3 bases, with 9 bases between them. CDR3 length: 14 amino acids. CDR3 residues: CASSLGRGKETQYF. The CDR3 nucleotides read TGCGCCAGCAGCTTGGGCAGGGGTAAAGAGACCCAGTACTTC.

In its sample, this clone was seen a few times. The gene calls are TRBV5-5 and TRBJ2-7; 11 bases are shared with TRBD1. V trimming: 0 bases; J trimming: 7 bases; junction bases outside the gene matches: 6. CDR1 and CDR2 from the germline V gene are SGHKS and YYEKEE (reference sequence). The CDR3 is 15 amino acids. The CDR3 region has the DNA TGTGCCAGCAGCTTGGCCGGGACAGGGGGTAGAGAGCAGTACTTC. It yields the protein CASSLAGTGGREQYF. The variable domain in full, with the rest retrieved from reference TRBV5-5 and TRBJ2-7, is DAGVTQSPTHLIKTRGQQVTLRCSPISGHKSVSWYQQVLGQGPQFIFQYYEKEERGRGNFPDRFSARQFPNYSSELNVNALLLGDSALYLCASSLAGTGGREQYFGPGTRLTVT.

V gene TRBV28 combines with J gene TRBJ2-6; D may be TRBD1 (6 bases). Trimming left V 2 bases short and J 0 bases short, with 14 bases between. Germline CDR1 is MDHEN and CDR2 is SYDVKM. CDR3 length: 18 amino acids. CDR3 residues: CASSLPSFRGSGANVLTF. CDR3 DNA: TGTGCCAGCAGTTTACCATCCTTCAGGGGCTCTGGGGCCAACGTCCTGACTTTC.

The chain links TRBV28 to TRBJ1-2, with a tentative D call TRBD1 (5 bases). In germline, CDR1 is MDHEN, CDR2 SYDVKM. The CDR3 is 14 residues long. V lost 2 bases to trimming and J lost 8 bases, with 15 bases between them. The CDR3: CASSLEDTGRGYTF. The CDR3 DNA reads TGTGCCAGCAGTTTAGAGGACACGGGCAGAGGCTACACCTTC.

The V gene is TRBV4-1, the J gene TRBJ1-1; the D is unclear. The ends were cut back, 0 bases at V and 4 bases at J, with 12 bases in the middle. Germline V CDR1 and CDR2: MGHRA, YSYEKL. The CDR3 length is 15 residues. The CDR3 protein is CASSQDPGLSTEAFF. The CDR3 coding sequence is TGCGCCAGCAGCCAAGATCCTGGACTGAGCACTGAAGCTTTCTTT.

The chain joins TRBV7-9 to TRBJ1-1; D not resolved. Germline V gene sequence: CDR1 SEHNR, CDR2 FQNEAQ (reference sequence). The CDR3 runs to 16 residues. Trimming pared 5 bases from V and 1 base from J, leaving 17 bases between. Here the CDR3 reads CASSAIRTSPNTEAFF. The CDR3 nucleotides are TGTGCCAGCAGCGCGATTAGAACCTCCCCGAACACTGAAGCTTTCTTT.